A single sample gave rise to the 5 T cell receptor beta chains below, sequenced in a study of T cell clonality in common variable immunodeficiency. Only in-frame clones appear in the TCRdb table, and some are missing; sequencing was by immunoSEQ multiplex PCR. The table lists fewer than 50,000 clones, with no singletons. Input material: peripheral blood mononuclear cells. Receptors were obtained from a person aged 18 to 70 in good health.

This clone was picked up many times. The read finishes 3 residues shy of the CDR3 end, and the germline J gene is used to complete it. The rearrangement uses TRBV7-2 and TRBJ2-7; 9 positions match TRBD1. The germline V gene encodes CDR1 SGHTA and CDR2 FQGNSA. V was clipped by 5 bases and J by 6 bases; unmatched bases: 8. The CDR3 is 14 residues long. The DNA read from the CDR3 is TGTGCCAGCAGCCCCGGGACAGGGAGAAGCGAG. Its translation: CASSPGTGRSE. The complete CDR3 sequence is CASSPGTGRSEQYF.

This clone was seen at least ten times. The read gets to within 3 residues of the CDR3 end, and the germline J gene fills in the rest. This chain links TRBV7-3 with TRBJ2-1, with TRBD1 matching over 9 bases. The junction had 6 bases not matched to a gene; V was cut back by 3 bases and J by 0 bases. The CDR3 contains 17 residues. CDR1 is SGHTA, CDR2 FQGTGA, per germline. The sequenced CDR3 bases are TGTGCCAGCAGCTTGGGGACAGGGTTCAGCTCCTACAATGAG. It specifies CASSLGTGFSSYNE. The complete CDR3 protein is CASSLGTGFSSYNEQFF.

The sample holds a few counts of this clone. One base away lies a much larger clone, so this may be a sequencing read error. The missing CDR3 end, 3 residues past where the read stops, is filled in from the germline J gene. Additional DNA sequences in this sample encode the identical CDR3. This sequence joins TRBV5-1 and TRBJ2-1, with 11 bases fitting TRBD2. V gave up 5 bases and J gave up 8 bases; unmatched junction bases: 15. Looked up from germline, CDR1 is SGHRS and CDR2 is YFSETQ. The CDR3 loop spans 17 amino acids. The CDR3 sequence: CASSPLIAGGPVYEQFF. The CDR3 DNA, read in part, is TGCGCCAGCAGTCCCCTCATAGCGGGAGGGCCGGTATATGAG.

This clone was detected ten times or more. The observed sequence ends 3 residues before the CDR3 terminus, with the missing tail filled in from the germline J gene. The V and J genes are TRBV7-9 and TRBJ2-5; tentatively, D is TRBD1 (6 bases). V lost 6 bases and J 4 bases, leaving 15 bases between the germline ends. CDR1 is SEHNR, CDR2 FQNEAQ, per germline (reference sequence). The CDR3 is 14 residues long. The part of the CDR3 DNA that was read is TGTGCCAGCAGTTATCAGCAGGGGAGAGAGACC. Amino acid sequence: CASSYQQGRET. Given in full, the CDR3 is CASSYQQGRETQYF.

Points on this clone: The germline gene is not matched at one end of the junction; a read error may be the cause. From the germline J gene comes the end of the CDR3, since the read stops 3 residues before it. The gene calls are TRBV7-9 and TRBJ2-3, with D perhaps matching TRBD1 (7 bases). Germline CDR1 is SEHNR and CDR2 is FQNEAQ (reference sequence). The CDR3 totals 13 residues. The CDR3 DNA, read in part, is TGTTCCAGCAGCCCCCGGGACAGCGGGACG. Amino acids: CSSSPRDSGT. The whole CDR3 is CSSSPRDSGTQYF.